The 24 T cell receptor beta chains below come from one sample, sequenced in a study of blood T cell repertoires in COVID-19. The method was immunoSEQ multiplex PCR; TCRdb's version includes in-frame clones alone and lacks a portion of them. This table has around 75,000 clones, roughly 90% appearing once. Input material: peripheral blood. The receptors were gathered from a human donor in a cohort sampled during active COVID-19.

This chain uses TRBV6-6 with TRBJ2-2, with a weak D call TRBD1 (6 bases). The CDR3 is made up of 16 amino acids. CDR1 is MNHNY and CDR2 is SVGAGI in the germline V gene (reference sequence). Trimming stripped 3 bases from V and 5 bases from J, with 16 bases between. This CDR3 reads CASSYKGDIVTGELFF. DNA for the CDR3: TGTGCCAGCAGTTATAAAGGGGACATAGTAACCGGGGAGCTGTTTTTT.

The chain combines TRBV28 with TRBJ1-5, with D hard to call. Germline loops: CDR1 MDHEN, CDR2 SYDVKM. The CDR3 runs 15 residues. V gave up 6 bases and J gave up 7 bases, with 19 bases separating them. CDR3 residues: CASSRQVGDSQPQHF. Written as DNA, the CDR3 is TGTGCCAGCAGCCGACAAGTCGGGGATAGCCAGCCCCAGCATTTT.

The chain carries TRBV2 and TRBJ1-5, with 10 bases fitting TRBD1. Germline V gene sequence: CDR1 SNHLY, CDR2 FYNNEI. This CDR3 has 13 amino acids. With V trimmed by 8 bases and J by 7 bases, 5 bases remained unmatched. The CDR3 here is CASEGQGHQPQHF. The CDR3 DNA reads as TGTGCCAGCGAGGGACAGGGGCACCAGCCCCAGCATTTT. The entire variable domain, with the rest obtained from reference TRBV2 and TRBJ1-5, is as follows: EPEVTQTPSHQVTQMGQEVILRCVPISNHLYFYWYRQILGQKVEFLVSFYNNEISEKSEIFDDQFSVERPDGSNFTLKIRSTKLEDSAMYFCASEGQGHQPQHFGDGTRLSIL.

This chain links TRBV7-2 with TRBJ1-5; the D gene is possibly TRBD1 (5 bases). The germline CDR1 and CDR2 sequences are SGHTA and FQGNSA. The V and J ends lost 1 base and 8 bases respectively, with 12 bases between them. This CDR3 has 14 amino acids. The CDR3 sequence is CASSLDEGREPQHF. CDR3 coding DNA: TGTGCCAGCAGCTTAGATGAGGGGAGGGAGCCCCAGCATTTT.

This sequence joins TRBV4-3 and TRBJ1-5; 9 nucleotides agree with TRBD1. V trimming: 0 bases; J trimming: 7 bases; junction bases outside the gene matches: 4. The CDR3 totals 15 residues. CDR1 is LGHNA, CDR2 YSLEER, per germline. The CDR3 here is CASSQDRDRVQPQHF. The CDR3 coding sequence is TGCGCCAGCAGCCAAGACCGGGACAGGGTCCAGCCCCAGCATTTT.

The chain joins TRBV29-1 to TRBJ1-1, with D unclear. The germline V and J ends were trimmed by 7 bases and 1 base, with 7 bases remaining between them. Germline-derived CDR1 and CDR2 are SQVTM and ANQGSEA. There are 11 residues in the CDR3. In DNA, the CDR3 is TGCAGCGGCCAGGAGAACACTGAAGCTTTCTTT. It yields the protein CSGQENTEAFF. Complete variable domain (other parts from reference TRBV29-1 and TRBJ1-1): SAVISQKPSRDICQRGTSLTIQCQVDSQVTMMFWYRQQPGQSLTLIATANQGSEATYESGFVIDKFPISRPNLTFSTLTVSNMSPEDSSIYLCSGQENTEAFFGQGTRLTVV.

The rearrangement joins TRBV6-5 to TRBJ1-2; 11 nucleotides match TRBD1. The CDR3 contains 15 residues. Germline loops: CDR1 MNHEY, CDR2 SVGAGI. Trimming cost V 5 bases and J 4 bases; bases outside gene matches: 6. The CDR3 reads CASSLFGTGGYGYTF. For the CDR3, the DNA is TGTGCCAGCAGTCTATTTGGGACAGGGGGCTATGGCTACACCTTC.

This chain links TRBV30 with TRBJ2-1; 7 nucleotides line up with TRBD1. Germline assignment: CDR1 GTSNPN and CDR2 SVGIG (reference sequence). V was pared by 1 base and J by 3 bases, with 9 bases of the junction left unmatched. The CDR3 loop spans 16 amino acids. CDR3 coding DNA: TGTGCCTGGAGTGGTGAGGGGGCTAACTACTACAATGAGCAGTTCTTC. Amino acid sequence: CAWSGEGANYYNEQFF.

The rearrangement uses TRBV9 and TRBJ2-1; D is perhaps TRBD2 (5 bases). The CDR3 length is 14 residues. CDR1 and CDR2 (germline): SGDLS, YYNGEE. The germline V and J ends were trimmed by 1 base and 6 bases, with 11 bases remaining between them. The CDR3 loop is CASSVSSSANEQFF. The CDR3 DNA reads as TGTGCCAGCAGCGTATCTAGTAGCGCCAATGAGCAGTTCTTC. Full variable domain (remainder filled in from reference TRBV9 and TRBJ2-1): DSGVTQTPKHLITATGQRVTLRCSPRSGDLSVYWYQQSLDQGLQFLIQYYNGEERAKGNILERFSAQQFPDLHSELNLSSLELGDSALYFCASSVSSSANEQFFGPGTRLTVL.

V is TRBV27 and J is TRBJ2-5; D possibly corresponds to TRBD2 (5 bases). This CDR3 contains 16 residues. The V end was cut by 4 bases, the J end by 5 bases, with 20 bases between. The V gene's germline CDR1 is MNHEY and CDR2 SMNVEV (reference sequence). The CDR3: CASSSQDRELGETQYF. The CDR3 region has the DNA TGTGCCAGCAGTTCTCAGGATAGGGAGTTAGGCGAGACCCAGTACTTC.

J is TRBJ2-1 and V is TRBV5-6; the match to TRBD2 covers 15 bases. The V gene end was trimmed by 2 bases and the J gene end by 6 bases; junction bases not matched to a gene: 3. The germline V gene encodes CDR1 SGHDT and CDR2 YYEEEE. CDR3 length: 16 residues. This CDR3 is CASSFPGLAGGNEQFF. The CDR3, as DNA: TGTGCCAGCAGCTTCCCGGGACTAGCGGGAGGCAATGAGCAGTTCTTC.

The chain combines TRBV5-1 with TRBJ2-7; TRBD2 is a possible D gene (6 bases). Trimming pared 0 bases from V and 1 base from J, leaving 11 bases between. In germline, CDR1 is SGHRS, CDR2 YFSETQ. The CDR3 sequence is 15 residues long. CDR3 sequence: CASSLEAGSSYEQYF. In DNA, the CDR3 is TGCGCCAGCAGCTTGGAGGCGGGATCGTCCTACGAGCAGTACTTC.

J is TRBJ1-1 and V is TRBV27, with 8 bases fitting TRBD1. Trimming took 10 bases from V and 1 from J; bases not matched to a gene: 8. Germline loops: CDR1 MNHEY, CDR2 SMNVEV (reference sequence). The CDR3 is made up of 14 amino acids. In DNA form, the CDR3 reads TGTGCCACCTCATCAGGGGGCGCGAACACTGAAGCTTTCTTT. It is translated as CATSSGGANTEAFF.

This CDR3 reads CASSLNYEQYF. The CDR3 DNA is TGTGCCAGCAGTCTAAACTACGAGCAGTACTTC. The chain employs TRBV28 and TRBJ2-7; D remains ambiguous. The CDR3 sequence is 11 residues long. V was cut by 5 bases and J by 3 bases, with 5 bases left in between. Germline-derived CDR1 and CDR2 are MDHEN and SYDVKM.

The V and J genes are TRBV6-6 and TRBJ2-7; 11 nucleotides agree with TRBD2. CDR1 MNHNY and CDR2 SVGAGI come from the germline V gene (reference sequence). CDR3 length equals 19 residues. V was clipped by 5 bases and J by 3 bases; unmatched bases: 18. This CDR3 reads CASSRPRLAGGPFLYEQYF. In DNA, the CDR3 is TGTGCCAGCAGTCGCCCACGATTAGCGGGAGGGCCTTTCCTCTACGAGCAGTACTTC.

Here the CDR3 reads CATSAQNTGVANEKLFF. The CDR3 DNA reads as TGTGCCACCAGCGCACAAAATACAGGGGTGGCTAATGAAAAACTGTTTTTT. The rearrangement joins TRBV15 to TRBJ1-4; TRBD1 matches 7 bases. The junction had 12 bases not matched to a gene; V was cut back by 5 bases and J by 3 bases. CDR1 is LNHNV and CDR2 is YYDKDF in the germline V gene (reference sequence). There are 17 residues in the CDR3.

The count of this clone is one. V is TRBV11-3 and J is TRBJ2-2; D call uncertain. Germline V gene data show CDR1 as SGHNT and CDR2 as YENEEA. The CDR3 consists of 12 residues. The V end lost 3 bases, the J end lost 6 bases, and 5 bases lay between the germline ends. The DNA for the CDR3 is TGTGCCAGCAGCTTTTCGGCCGGGGAGCTGTTTTTT. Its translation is CASSFSAGELFF.

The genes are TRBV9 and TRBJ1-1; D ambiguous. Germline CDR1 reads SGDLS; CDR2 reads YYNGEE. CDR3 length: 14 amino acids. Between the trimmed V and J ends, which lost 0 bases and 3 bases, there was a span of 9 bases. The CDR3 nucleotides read TGTGCCAGCAGCGTAGACGACTCGTACACTGAAGCTTTCTTT. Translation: CASSVDDSYTEAFF.

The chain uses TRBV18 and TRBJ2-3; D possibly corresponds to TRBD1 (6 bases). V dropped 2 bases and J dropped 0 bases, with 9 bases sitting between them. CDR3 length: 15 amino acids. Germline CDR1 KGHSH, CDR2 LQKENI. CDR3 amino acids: CASSPYRVSTDTQYF. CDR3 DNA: TGTGCCAGCTCACCATACAGGGTTAGCACAGATACGCAGTATTTT. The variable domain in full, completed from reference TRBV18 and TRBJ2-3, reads NAGVMQNPRHLVRRRGQEARLRCSPMKGHSHVYWYRQLPEEGLKFMVYLQKENIIDESGMPKERFSAEFPKEGPSILRIQQVVRGDSAAYFCASSPYRVSTDTQYFGPGTRLTVL.

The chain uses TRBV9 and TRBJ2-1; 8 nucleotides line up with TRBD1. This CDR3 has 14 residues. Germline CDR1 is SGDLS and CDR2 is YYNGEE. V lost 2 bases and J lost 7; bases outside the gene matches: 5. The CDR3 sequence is CASSVVTGGNEQFF. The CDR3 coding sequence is TGTGCCAGCAGCGTGGTCACAGGGGGGAATGAGCAGTTCTTC. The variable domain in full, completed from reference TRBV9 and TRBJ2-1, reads DSGVTQTPKHLITATGQRVTLRCSPRSGDLSVYWYQQSLDQGLQFLIQYYNGEERAKGNILERFSAQQFPDLHSELNLSSLELGDSALYFCASSVVTGGNEQFFGPGTRLTVL.

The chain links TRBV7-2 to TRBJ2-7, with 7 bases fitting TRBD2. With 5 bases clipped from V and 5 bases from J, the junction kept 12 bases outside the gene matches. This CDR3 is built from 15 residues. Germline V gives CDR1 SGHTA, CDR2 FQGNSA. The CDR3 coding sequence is TGTGCCAGCAGCCCGGGGAGGGTTGTGAAGGACGAGCAGTACTTC. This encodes CASSPGRVVKDEQYF.

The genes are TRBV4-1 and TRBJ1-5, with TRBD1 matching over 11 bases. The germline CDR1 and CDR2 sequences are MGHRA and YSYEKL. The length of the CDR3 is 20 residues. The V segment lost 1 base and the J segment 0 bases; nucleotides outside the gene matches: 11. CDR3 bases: TGCGCCAGCAGCCAAGGACTAGGACAGGGGGCCCTTTATAGCAATCAGCCCCAGCATTTT. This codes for CASSQGLGQGALYSNQPQHF.

As DNA, the CDR3 is TGTGCCAGCAGTAGGACAGGGCGGGGGAACACTGAAGCTTTCTTT. It translates to CASSRTGRGNTEAFF. The J gene is TRBJ1-1, the V gene TRBV6-5; 8 nucleotides align to TRBD1. The ends lost 5 bases at V and 1 base at J; junction bases unmatched: 6. Germline V gene data show CDR1 as MNHEY and CDR2 as SVGAGI. The CDR3 length is 15 residues.

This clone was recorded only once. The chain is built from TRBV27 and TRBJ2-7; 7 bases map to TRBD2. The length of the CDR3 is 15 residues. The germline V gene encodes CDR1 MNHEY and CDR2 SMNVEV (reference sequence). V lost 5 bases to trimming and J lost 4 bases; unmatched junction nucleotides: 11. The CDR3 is CASSKGREGWYEQYF. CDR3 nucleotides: TGTGCCAGCAGTAAAGGCAGGGAGGGTTGGTACGAGCAGTACTTC.